Detailed here is one T cell receptor (beta chain). The antigen is not known. The data were taken from a study of T cell responses to AZD1222 COVID-19 vaccine. The CDR3 contains 13 residues. Looked up from germline, CDR1 is SGHTA and CDR2 is FQGNSA. V lost 4 bases to trimming and J lost 4 bases, with 10 bases between them. Profiled with immunoSEQ multiplex PCR; TCRdb holds only in-frame clones, not every one. The sample lists just under 90,000 clones, about 86% occurring once. Findings and caveats of the study: With dominance at 160-218 and 743-854, vaccine-associated CD4 TCRs spanned spike.

The chain links TRBV7-2 to TRBJ1-2; D not certain. The TCR was taken from an adult in good health. The material sequenced was peripheral blood, taken on day 0 of MenACWY control vaccination. The CDR3 DNA reads as TGTGCCAGCAGCTCCGGGCGAGGCTATGGCTACACCTTC. It specifies CASSSGRGYGYTF.